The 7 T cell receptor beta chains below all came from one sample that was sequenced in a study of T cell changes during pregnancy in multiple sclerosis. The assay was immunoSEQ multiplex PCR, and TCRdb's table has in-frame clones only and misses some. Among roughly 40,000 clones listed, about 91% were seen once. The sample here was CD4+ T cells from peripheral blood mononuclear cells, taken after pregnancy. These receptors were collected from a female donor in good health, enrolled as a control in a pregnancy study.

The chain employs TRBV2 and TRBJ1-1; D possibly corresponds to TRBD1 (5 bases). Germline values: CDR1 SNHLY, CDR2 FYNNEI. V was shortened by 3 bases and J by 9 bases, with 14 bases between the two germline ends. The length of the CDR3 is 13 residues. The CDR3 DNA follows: TGTGCCAGCAGTGAGGGAGGAAGGGGAAAAGCTTTCTTT. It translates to CASSEGGRGKAFF.

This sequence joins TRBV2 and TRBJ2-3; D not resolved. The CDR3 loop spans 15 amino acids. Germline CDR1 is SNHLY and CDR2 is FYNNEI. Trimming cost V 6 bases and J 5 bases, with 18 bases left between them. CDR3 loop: CASRKRYGSQDTQYF. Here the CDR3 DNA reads TGTGCCAGCAGGAAAAGATACGGTTCCCAAGATACGCAGTATTTT.

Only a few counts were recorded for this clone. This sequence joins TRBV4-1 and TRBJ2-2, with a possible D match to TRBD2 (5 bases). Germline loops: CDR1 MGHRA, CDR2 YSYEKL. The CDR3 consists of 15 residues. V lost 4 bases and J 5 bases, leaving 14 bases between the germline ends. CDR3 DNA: TGCGCCAGCAGCCTTAACCCGGGGTCGACCGGGGAGCTGTTTTTT. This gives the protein CASSLNPGSTGELFF.

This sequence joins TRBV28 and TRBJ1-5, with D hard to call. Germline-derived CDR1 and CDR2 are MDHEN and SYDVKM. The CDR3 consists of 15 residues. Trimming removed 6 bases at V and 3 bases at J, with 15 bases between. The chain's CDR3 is CASSPRAGLNQPQHF. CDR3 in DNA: TGTGCCAGCAGCCCCCGAGCCGGACTCAATCAGCCCCAGCATTTT.

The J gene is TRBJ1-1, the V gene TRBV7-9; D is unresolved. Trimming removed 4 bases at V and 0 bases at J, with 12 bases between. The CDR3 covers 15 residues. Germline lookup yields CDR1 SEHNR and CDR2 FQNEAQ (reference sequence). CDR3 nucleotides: TGTGCCAGCAGCTCTCTGCGAGGGATGAACACTGAAGCTTTCTTT. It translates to CASSSLRGMNTEAFF. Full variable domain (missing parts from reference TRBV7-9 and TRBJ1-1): DTGVSQNPRHKITKRGQNVTFRCDPISEHNRLYWYRQTLGQGPEFLTYFQNEAQLEKSRLLSDRFSAERPKGSFSTLEIQRTEQGDSAMYLCASSSLRGMNTEAFFGQGTRLTVV.

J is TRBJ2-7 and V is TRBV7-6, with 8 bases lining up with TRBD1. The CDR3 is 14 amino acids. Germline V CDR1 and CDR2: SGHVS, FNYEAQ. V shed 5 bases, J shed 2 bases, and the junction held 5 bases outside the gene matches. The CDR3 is CASSRGQATYEQYF. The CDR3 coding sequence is TGTGCCAGCAGCCGGGGACAGGCAACCTACGAGCAGTACTTC.

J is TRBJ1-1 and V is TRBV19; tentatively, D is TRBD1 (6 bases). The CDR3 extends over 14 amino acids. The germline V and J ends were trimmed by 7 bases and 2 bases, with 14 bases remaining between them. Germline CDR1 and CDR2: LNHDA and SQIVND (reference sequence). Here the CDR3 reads CASIRTVGNTEAFF. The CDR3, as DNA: TGTGCCAGTATAAGGACAGTCGGAAACACTGAAGCTTTCTTT.